Following are 9 T cell receptor beta chains from one sample sequenced in a study of stem cell transplantation in POMP-related autoinflammatory disease. Here immunoSEQ multiplex PCR was the method, and the copy in TCRdb shows in-frame clones only, minus some. Among tens of thousands of clones listed, approximately 91% were seen once. The sample consisted of CD4+ T cells from PBMCs, taken after stem cell transplantation. The receptors were gathered from a human patient with POMP-related autoinflammation and immune dysregulation (PRAID). Part of the T cells may come from the graft donor.

CDR3 residues: CASSPGTVSYEQYF. The CDR3 nucleotides read TGTGCCAGTAGCCCAGGGACTGTCTCATACGAGCAGTACTTC. V usage is TRBV19 and J usage is TRBJ2-7; D possibly corresponds to TRBD2 (6 bases). CDR1 LNHDA and CDR2 SQIVND come from the germline V gene (reference sequence). The CDR3 extends over 14 amino acids. V shed 6 bases and J shed 4 bases, with 16 bases lying between them.

The chain has TRBV19 and TRBJ2-1, with 10 bases that match TRBD2. CDR3 length equals 19 residues. Trimming removed 4 bases from V and 2 bases from J; junction bases left unmatched: 14. Germline CDR1 is LNHDA and CDR2 is SQIVND (reference sequence). For the CDR3, the DNA is TGTGCCAGTAGTAGGACTAGCGGTAATGCCCCGTGGACCTACAATGAGCAGTTCTTC. Protein product: CASSRTSGNAPWTYNEQFF.

This clone was picked up one time. The chain has TRBV5-1 and TRBJ2-7, with D hard to call. Trimming took off 0 bases at V and 3 bases at J, with 7 bases between the two ends. This CDR3 comprises 13 residues. The germline gives CDR1 SGHRS, CDR2 YFSETQ. CDR3: CASSLEPNYEQYF. In DNA, the CDR3 is TGCGCCAGCAGCTTGGAACCGAACTACGAGCAGTACTTC.

The genes are TRBV6-2 or TRBV6-3 and TRBJ1-1, with a possible D match to TRBD1 (6 bases). V gave up 0 bases and J gave up 4 bases, with 12 bases separating them. The V gene's germline CDR1 is MNHEY and CDR2 SVGEGT. This CDR3 spans 15 amino acids. The CDR3 region has the DNA TGTGCCAGCAGTTACTCGGGGGCTGGGTCCACTGAAGCTTTCTTT. Translated, it gives CASSYSGAGSTEAFF.

The chain recombines TRBV5-5 with TRBJ2-4, with no clear D. CDR3 length equals 19 residues. Germline V lookup: CDR1 SGHKS, CDR2 YYEKEE (reference sequence). Trimming pared 4 bases from V and 0 bases from J, leaving 23 bases between. CDR3 nucleotides: TGTGCCAGCAGCCTACCTTGGCCCACATTGGGAACAGCCAAAAACATTCAGTACTTC. It specifies CASSLPWPTLGTAKNIQYF.

This clone was observed once. The gene calls are TRBV19 and TRBJ2-3; D might be TRBD1 (6 bases). This CDR3 spans 16 amino acids. V was pared by 6 bases and J by 2 bases, with 18 bases between. CDR1 and CDR2 (germline): LNHDA, SQIVND (reference sequence). CDR3 coding DNA: TGTGCCAGTAGGAAGCAGGGGATAGTCGACACAGATACGCAGTATTTT. The encoded protein is CASRKQGIVDTDTQYF.

The rearrangement links TRBV5-1 to TRBJ1-2, with a weak D call TRBD1 (5 bases). The germline V gene encodes CDR1 SGHRS and CDR2 YFSETQ. The CDR3 has 15 residues. V was shortened by 4 bases and J by 5 bases, with 18 bases between the two germline ends. CDR3 protein: CASSQGTGGLYGYTF. DNA of the CDR3: TGCGCCAGCAGCCAGGGAACAGGAGGACTGTATGGCTACACCTTC.

The rearrangement uses TRBV24-1 and TRBJ2-7; tentatively, D is TRBD1 (5 bases). V dropped 6 bases and J dropped 3 bases, with 8 bases sitting between them. Germline CDR1 and CDR2: KGHDR and SFDVKD. CDR3 length equals 12 residues. CDR3 in amino acids: CATSQGSYEQYF. For the CDR3, the DNA is TGTGCCACCAGTCAGGGAAGCTACGAGCAGTACTTC.

The chain links TRBV18 to TRBJ2-1; perhaps TRBD1 as D (6 bases). The CDR3 has 15 amino acids. The germline V gene encodes CDR1 KGHSH and CDR2 LQKENI. The ends were cut back, 4 bases at V and 0 bases at J, with 10 bases in the middle. In DNA, the CDR3 is TGTGCCAGCTCACAACAGACAGGCTCCTACAATGAGCAGTTCTTC. Protein sequence: CASSQQTGSYNEQFF.